This T cell receptor beta chain was sequenced for a study of shared clonotypes between healthy human individuals. General study findings and limits: Unshared clonotypes carried lower generation probabilities than those common to all four donors. Across subsets, estimated richness was generally greater for naive than for memory populations.

This CDR3 comprises 11 residues. V lost 11 bases, J lost 5 bases, and 12 bases lay in between. Germline V CDR1 and CDR2: MNHNY, SVGAGI (reference sequence). The method was immunoSEQ multiplex PCR; TCRdb's version includes in-frame clones alone and lacks a portion of them. Among millions of clones listed, 85% to 95% were seen once. In regard to this clone: Antigen specificity is unknown.

The V and J genes are TRBV6-6 and TRBJ2-5; D is possibly TRBD2 (6 bases). Sequenced: naive CD4+ T cells sorted from blood. Subset specified: CD45RA+ positively selected. The clonotype was recovered from a man between 18 and 29 years old in good health. This CDR3 reads CASEEGETQYF. The CDR3 nucleotides read TGTGCCTCCGAGGAGGGCGAGACCCAGTACTTC.